What follows is one T cell receptor (beta chain) and its context. The data originate from a study of blood T cell repertoires in COVID-19. Study at large: Samples came from the United States, Italy and Spain, spanning acute and convalescent COVID-19.

Individuals aged roughly 18 to 90 years were recruited from 24 US areas. Assignment of participants to cohorts was predicated upon participant-reported clinical history. Under the authors' procedure: Reference gene primer amplification gave estimated nucleated cell counts. TCRdb keeps only in-frame clones here, not all; method: immunoSEQ multiplex PCR. V and J calls and clone size come straight from that table; D and trimming were deduced from the DNA. The table includes roughly 200,000 clones, roughly 82% detected once. V lost 10 bases and J lost 8; bases outside the gene matches: 12. The CDR3 runs to 13 residues. Germline values: CDR1 MDHEN, CDR2 SYDVKM.

The source of this sequence is a man aged 35 to 55 with acute COVID-19. The rearrangement joins TRBV28 to TRBJ1-2; TRBD1 matches 8 bases. Input material: PBMCs or T cells enriched from blood (not recorded which). In DNA, the CDR3 is TGTGCCACCTCCGGACAGGGAGTAAGAGGCTACACCTTC. Protein product: CATSGQGVRGYTF.